The text below deals with one T cell receptor (beta chain). Self-reported history from a screening survey and questionnaire set each donor's cohort. Two negative PCRs, clearance, or symptom resolution were required of recovered Cohort 3 donors. The CDR3 has 17 residues. Produced via immunoSEQ multiplex PCR; TCRdb's table is partial and in-frame only. The sample has under 200,000 clones, less than 85% seen once; the top ten hold 18%. The data stem from a study of blood T cell repertoires in COVID-19. Study-level background: Donors in the United States, Italy and Spain gave samples during acute or convalescent COVID-19.

Sample: PBMCs or T cells enriched from blood (not recorded which). The chain joins TRBV21-1 to TRBJ2-4; TRBD2 is the table's D call, not checked against the DNA. TRBV21-1 is a pseudogene locus. The origin of this receptor is a man aged 55 to 70 who had recovered from COVID-19. CDR3 bases: TGTGCCAGCAGCAAATCGGTAGCGGGGGCCTACAAAAACATTCAGTACTTC. Translation gives CASSKSVAGAYKNIQYF.